The 9 T cell receptor beta chains presented below share a single source sample, sequenced in a study of blood T cells in healthy people across ages. A sample-barcoded 5' primer and a J-beta primer mix were used in a second PCR of roughly 7 to 11 cycles. TCRdb reprocessed the 5' RACE reads via MiXCR and lists one record per CDR3 protein. The profile shows about 320,000 distinct CDR3 sequences, 25% to 30% of them singletons. The sample comprised blood. The source of these receptors is a woman aged 65 to 85 in good health.

V gene TRBV29-1 combines with J gene TRBJ2-4, with 8 bases that match TRBD1. Germline CDR1 is SQVTM and CDR2 is ANQGSEA. V trimming: 7 bases; J trimming: 3 bases; junction bases outside the gene matches: 5. This CDR3 has 13 residues. The CDR3 sequence: CSGVDRGKNIQYF. The CDR3 nucleotides are TGCAGCGGGGTCGACAGGGGCAAAAACATTCAGTACTTC.

This clonotype has just a few counts. CDR3 amino acids: CASSQLGSSVNEQFF. For the CDR3, the DNA is TGTGCCAGCAGCCAATTAGGGTCCTCAGTTAATGAGCAGTTCTTC. The chain is built from TRBV3-1 and TRBJ2-5; no reliable D call. The J call is in doubt because the DNA end fits TRBJ2-1 better. Per the germline V gene, CDR1 is LGHDT and CDR2 is YNNKEL (reference sequence). This CDR3 contains 15 residues.

With respect to this clonotype: One end of the junction varies from germline; a read error may be responsible. The J gene is TRBJ1-1, the V gene TRBV14; D unresolved. CDR3 size: 14 residues. CDR1 and CDR2 (germline): SGHDN, FVKESK. Written as DNA, the CDR3 is TGTGCCGGCAGCCAAGCAGGACCAAACGCTGAAGCTTTCTTT. Protein product: CAGSQAGPNAEAFF.

In its sample, this clonotype was seen a few times. CDR3 in DNA: TGCAGCGTGAAGGAAGTTATTGGGGCCAACGTCCTGACTTTC. Residues: CSVKEVIGANVLTF. The chain couples TRBV29-1 to TRBJ2-6; D call uncertain. Trimming pared 6 bases from V and 3 bases from J, leaving 12 bases between. The CDR3 runs to 14 residues. CDR1 and CDR2 from the germline V gene are SQVTM and ANQGSEA.

This chain links TRBV20-1 with TRBJ2-7; D gene uncertain. The CDR3 is 12 residues long. Germline V gene data show CDR1 as DFQATT and CDR2 as SNEGSKA (reference sequence). V was trimmed by 3 bases and J by 2 bases, leaving 8 bases between them. The CDR3 here is CSASRAAYEQYF. The CDR3 coding sequence is TGCAGTGCTAGTAGGGCAGCCTACGAGCAGTACTTC.

The V and J genes are TRBV3-1 and TRBJ1-2, with 7 bases aligning to TRBD1. The J segment lost 3 bases and the V segment lost 4 bases, leaving 8 bases of the junction unmatched. From germline, CDR1 is LGHDT and CDR2 YNNKEL (reference sequence). CDR3 length: 15 amino acids. The DNA of the CDR3 is TGTGCCAGCAGCCTCTCCCGGGACAGCTACTATGGCTACACCTTC. This encodes CASSLSRDSYYGYTF. Filled out from reference TRBV3-1 and TRBJ1-2, the complete variable domain reads DTAVSQTPKYLVTQMGNDKSIKCEQNLGHDTMYWYKQDSKKFLKIMFSYNNKELIINETVPNRFSPKSPDKAHLNLHINSLELGDSAVYFCASSLSRDSYYGYTFGSGTRLTVV.

This clonotype has only a few counts. This sequence joins TRBV5-1 and TRBJ2-5; TRBD2 agrees at 9 bases. J was trimmed by 4 bases and V by 0 bases; bases with no gene match: 4. The CDR3 contains 15 residues. Germline CDR1 and CDR2: SGHRS and YFSETQ. This CDR3 reads CASSLGGRALETQYF. The CDR3 coding sequence is TGCGCCAGCAGCTTGGGCGGGAGGGCCTTAGAGACCCAGTACTTC.

This clonotype has only a few counts. The chain recombines TRBV7-2 with TRBJ1-1; D gene uncertain. Germline V gene lookup returns CDR1 SGHTA and CDR2 FQGNSA. Trimming shortened V by 3 bases and J by 5 bases, and 16 bases separated the two germline ends. This CDR3 is built from 15 residues. The CDR3, as DNA: TGTGCCAGCAGCTTTCGTTTTGAACGAGGGACTGAAGCTTTCTTT. This sequence encodes CASSFRFERGTEAFF. Supplemented by reference TRBV7-2 and TRBJ1-1, the full variable domain reads GAGVSQSPSNKVTEKGKDVELRCDPISGHTALYWYRQSLGQGLEFLIYFQGNSAPDKSGLPSDRFSAERTGGSVSTLTIQRTQQEDSAVYLCASSFRFERGTEAFFGQGTRLTVV.

The CDR3 sequence: CSARVSGRTDTQYF. In nucleotides, the CDR3 is TGCAGTGCTAGAGTCAGCGGGAGAACAGATACGCAGTATTTT. The V gene is TRBV20-1, the J gene TRBJ2-3; the match to TRBD2 covers 8 bases. CDR1 is DFQATT and CDR2 is SNEGSKA in the germline V gene (reference sequence). The CDR3 has 14 residues. Trimming removed 1 base from V and 3 bases from J; junction bases left unmatched: 3.